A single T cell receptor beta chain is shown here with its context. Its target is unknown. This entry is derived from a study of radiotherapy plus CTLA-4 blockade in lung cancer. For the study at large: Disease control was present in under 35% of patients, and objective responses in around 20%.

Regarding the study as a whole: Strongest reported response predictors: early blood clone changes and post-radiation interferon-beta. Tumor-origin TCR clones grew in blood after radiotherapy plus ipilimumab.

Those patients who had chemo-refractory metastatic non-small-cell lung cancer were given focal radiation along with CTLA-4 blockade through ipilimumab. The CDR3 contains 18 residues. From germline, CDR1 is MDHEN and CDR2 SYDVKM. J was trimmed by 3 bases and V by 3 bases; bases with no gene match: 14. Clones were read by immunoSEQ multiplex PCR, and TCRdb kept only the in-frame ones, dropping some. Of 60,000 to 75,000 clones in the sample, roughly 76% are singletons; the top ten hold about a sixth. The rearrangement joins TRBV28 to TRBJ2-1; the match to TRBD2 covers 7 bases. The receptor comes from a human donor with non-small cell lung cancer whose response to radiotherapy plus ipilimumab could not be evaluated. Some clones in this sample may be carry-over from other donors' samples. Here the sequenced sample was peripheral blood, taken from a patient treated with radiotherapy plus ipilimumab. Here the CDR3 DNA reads TGTGCCAGCAGTTTTAACCCCTTGGGGGGGGAGAACTACAATGAGCAGTTCTTC. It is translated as CASSFNPLGGENYNEQFF.